This T cell receptor (beta chain) originates from a study of blood T cell repertoires in COVID-19. Between the trimmed V and J ends, which lost 6 bases and 0 bases, there was a span of 12 bases. The length of the CDR3 is 16 residues. CDR1 and CDR2 from the germline V gene are MNHEY and SVGEGT. Clones were sequenced by immunoSEQ multiplex PCR, and TCRdb holds only the in-frame ones, with some missing. Of roughly 58,000 clones listed, around 85% are singletons. The TCR sequence derives from a man in his 70s with active COVID-19. The sequencing input was peripheral blood. The V and J genes are TRBV6-2 or TRBV6-3 and TRBJ2-6, with a possible D match to TRBD1 (5 bases). The chain's CDR3 is CASSLQGLSGANVLTF. In DNA, the CDR3 is TGTGCCAGCAGCCTCCAGGGTCTCTCTGGGGCCAACGTCCTGACTTTC.